The sequence of this T cell receptor (beta chain) was determined in a study of post-analysis software for immune sequencing data. As regards this clonotype: The antigen is not known.

The TCR beta cDNA libraries carried unique molecular identifiers. Each batch of 1 to 10 million T cells produced 400,000 to 650,000 cDNA molecules. In TCRdb, the PCR reads were re-called with MiXCR into one record per CDR3 protein. The sample consists of 750,000 to 950,000 distinct CDR3 sequences, approximately 44% of them appearing once. Points from the study as a whole: Multiple sclerosis patients had significantly lower normalized Chao1 diversity than controls.

This clonotype was obtained from a girl aged 5-17 years with multiple sclerosis. The sequenced material came from blood.

The CDR3 loop is CASSEPTISLGPYEQYF. The CDR3 DNA is TGTGCCAGCAGTGAACCCACCATCTCGCTCGGACCCTACGAGCAGTACTTC. The chain links TRBV6-1 to TRBJ2-7; no reliable D call. CDR3 size: 17 residues. CDR1 and CDR2 from the germline V gene are MNHNS and SASEGT. Between the trimmed V and J ends, which lost 2 bases and 2 bases, there was a span of 19 bases.